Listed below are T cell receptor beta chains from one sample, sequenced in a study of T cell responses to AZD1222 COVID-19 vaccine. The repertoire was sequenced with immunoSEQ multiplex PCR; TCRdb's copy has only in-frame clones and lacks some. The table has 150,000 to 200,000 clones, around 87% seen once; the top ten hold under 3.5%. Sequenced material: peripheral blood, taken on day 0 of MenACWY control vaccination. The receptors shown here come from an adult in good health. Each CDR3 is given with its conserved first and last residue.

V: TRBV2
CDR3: CASRIEGYEQYF

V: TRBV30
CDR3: CAWTPGGAANYGYTF

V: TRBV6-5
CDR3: CASSYDRGYGYTF

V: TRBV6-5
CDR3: CASTLAPSSYNEQFF

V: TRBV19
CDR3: CASSTGQNSYNEQFF

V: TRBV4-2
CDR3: CASSQERTGSGGYTF

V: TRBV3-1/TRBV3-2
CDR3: CASSQEGLAGGPGNEQFF

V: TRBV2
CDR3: CASSDSELETQYF

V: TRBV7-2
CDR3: CASSLVLADSANGSPLHF

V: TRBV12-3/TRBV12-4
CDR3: CASSLQVYGYTF

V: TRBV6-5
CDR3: CASSYSGGGNTEAFF

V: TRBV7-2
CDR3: CASSSTGPGESYEQYF

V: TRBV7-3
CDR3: CASSLGKDRQGASQPQHF

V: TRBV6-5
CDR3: CASGGRPAYEQYF

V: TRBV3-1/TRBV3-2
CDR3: CASSQDLYEQYF

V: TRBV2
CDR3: CASASRGMNTEAFF

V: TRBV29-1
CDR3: CSVWDRSYEQYF

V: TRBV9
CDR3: CASSVGGGTGELFF

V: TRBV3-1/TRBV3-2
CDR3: CASSPPGNTIYF

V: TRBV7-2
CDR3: CASSLVLGVGEAFF

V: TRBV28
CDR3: CASSFPLAGGRETQYF

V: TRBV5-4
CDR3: CASSPGGLAGEQETQYF

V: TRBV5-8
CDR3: CASSLLGVSNQPQHF

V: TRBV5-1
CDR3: CASSLAPGGNIQYF

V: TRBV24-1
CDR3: CATSDWGQGSHNEQFF

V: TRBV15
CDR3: CATSFERRAEAFF

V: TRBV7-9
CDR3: CASSLSGEDYGYTF

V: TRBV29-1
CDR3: CNVGDREYGYTF